The 23 T cell receptor beta chains below were found in one sample sequenced in a study of T cell responses to AZD1222 COVID-19 vaccine. The assay was immunoSEQ multiplex PCR, and TCRdb's table has in-frame clones only and misses some. Among under 150,000 clones listed, around 89% were seen once. The specimen was peripheral blood, collected 28 days after the second AZD1222 dose. These TCRs come from an adult who received the AZD1222 COVID-19 vaccine.

This chain links TRBV5-1 with TRBJ1-1, with D possibly matching TRBD1 (5 bases). The germline gives CDR1 SGHRS, CDR2 YFSETQ. Trimming took 5 bases from V and 2 from J, leaving 13 bases between them. The CDR3 has 14 residues. CDR3 amino acids: CASRTGGVNTEAFF. Here the CDR3 DNA reads TGCGCCAGCAGGACCGGGGGGGTCAACACTGAAGCTTTCTTT.

This chain links TRBV18 with TRBJ1-5, with D perhaps matching TRBD1 (6 bases). There are 16 residues in the CDR3. Germline V gene data show CDR1 as KGHSH and CDR2 as LQKENI. V gave up 3 bases and J gave up 2 bases, with 14 bases separating them. The CDR3 reads CASSPDSFGGNQPQHF. CDR3 nucleotides: TGTGCCAGCTCACCGGACAGTTTTGGGGGCAATCAGCCCCAGCATTTT.

The chain has TRBV5-1 and TRBJ1-2, with 7 bases lining up with TRBD1. The V segment lost 4 bases and the J segment 6 bases; nucleotides outside the gene matches: 6. Germline V gives CDR1 SGHRS, CDR2 YFSETQ. The CDR3 runs to 13 residues. Written as DNA, the CDR3 is TGCGCCAGCAGCCTAGGGACAGTTGATGGCTACACCTTC. Its protein is CASSLGTVDGYTF.

CDR3: CASSLGGVPSGNTIYF. CDR3 DNA: TGTGCCAGCAGCCTCGGGGGCGTGCCCTCTGGAAACACCATATATTTT. This chain connects TRBV16 to TRBJ1-3, with D possibly matching TRBD1 (6 bases). V was cut by 4 bases and J by 0 bases, with 13 bases left in between. CDR3 size: 16 residues. Germline V lookup: CDR1 KGHSY, CDR2 FQNENV.

This chain connects TRBV4-2 to TRBJ1-2; 9 nucleotides agree with TRBD1. J was trimmed by 1 base and V by 0 bases; bases with no gene match: 3. The germline V gene encodes CDR1 LGHNA and CDR2 YNFKEQ. The CDR3 length is 16 residues. The chain's CDR3 is CASSQEAGQGNYGYTF. The DNA for the CDR3 is TGTGCCAGCAGCCAAGAGGCGGGACAGGGTAACTATGGCTACACCTTC.

The chain employs TRBV2 and TRBJ1-5, with a tentative D call TRBD1 (6 bases). CDR3 length: 15 residues. Trimming shortened V by 2 bases and J by 1 base, and 9 bases separated the two germline ends. Germline V gene sequence: CDR1 SNHLY, CDR2 FYNNEI. The CDR3 spells CASSELRGSNQPQHF. The DNA for the CDR3 is TGTGCCAGCAGTGAACTCAGGGGCAGCAATCAGCCCCAGCATTTT.

The chain uses TRBV10-3 and TRBJ1-1; 9 bases match TRBD1. The germline V gene encodes CDR1 ENHRY and CDR2 SYGVKD. V trimming: 2 bases; J trimming: 5 bases; junction bases outside the gene matches: 3. The CDR3 loop spans 14 amino acids. CDR3 coding DNA: TGTGCCATCAGTGAGAGACAGGGGGGGACTGAAGCTTTCTTT. Protein: CAISERQGGTEAFF.

The V and J genes are TRBV19 and TRBJ2-5; 9 bases line up with TRBD2. From germline, CDR1 is LNHDA and CDR2 SQIVND (reference sequence). V lost 6 bases, J lost 5 bases, and 13 bases stayed unmatched. The CDR3 contains 16 residues. The CDR3 DNA reads TGTGCCAGTAGCCACCCGACTAGCGGTATGAGGGAGACCCAGTACTTC. Its protein product is CASSHPTSGMRETQYF.

V usage is TRBV4-3 and J usage is TRBJ1-1; D is undetermined. This CDR3 spans 13 amino acids. Trimming removed 4 bases at V and 1 base at J, with 7 bases between. In germline, CDR1 is LGHNA, CDR2 YSLEER. The CDR3 loop is CASSLEGNTEAFF. The CDR3 nucleotides read TGCGCCAGCAGCCTAGAGGGGAACACTGAAGCTTTCTTT.

The chain uses TRBV24-1 and TRBJ2-3; TRBD1 might be the D (6 bases). The CDR3 length is 14 residues. V dropped 1 base and J dropped 5 bases, with 9 bases sitting between them. The V gene's germline CDR1 is KGHDR and CDR2 SFDVKD. CDR3 region: CATSDLGGEDTQYF. CDR3 nucleotide sequence: TGTGCCACCAGTGATTTAGGGGGAGAAGATACGCAGTATTTT.

The chain has TRBV3-1 (or the pseudogene TRBV3-2) and TRBJ2-3; D is tentatively TRBD1 or TRBD2 (6 bases each). This CDR3 is built from 16 residues. Per germline, CDR1 LGHDT and CDR2 YNNKEL (reference sequence). With 4 bases removed from V and 2 bases from J, the gap between germline ends came to 16 bases. CDR3: CASSPVWGDITDTQYF. The CDR3 coding sequence is TGTGCCAGCAGCCCAGTTTGGGGGGACATCACAGATACGCAGTATTTT.

In DNA, the CDR3 is TGTGCCAGCAGCTTAAATATGCCCGGGCTAGCAGGCGATACGCAGTATTTT. Residues: CASSLNMPGLAGDTQYF. The chain recombines TRBV11-3 with TRBJ2-3; the D gene is possibly TRBD2 (5 bases). Germline assignment: CDR1 SGHNT and CDR2 YENEEA. This CDR3 is built from 17 residues. The V end was cut by 2 bases, the J end by 6 bases, with 21 bases between. Together with reference TRBV11-3 and TRBJ2-3, the CDR3 gives the full variable domain: EAGVVQSPRYKIIEKKQPVAFWCNPISGHNTLYWYLQNLGQGPELLIRYENEEAVDDSQLPKDRFSAERLKGVDSTLKIQPAELGDSAVYLCASSLNMPGLAGDTQYFGPGTRLTVL.

The chain uses TRBV9 and TRBJ2-7, with 9 bases fitting TRBD1. In germline, CDR1 is SGDLS, CDR2 YYNGEE. The V and J ends lost 4 bases and 5 bases, in that order; junction bases with no gene match: 10. This CDR3 has 15 residues. Here the CDR3 reads CASSRSGTGLNEQYF. CDR3 DNA: TGTGCCAGCAGCAGATCCGGGACAGGGTTAAACGAGCAGTACTTC. Based on the CDR3 plus reference TRBV9 and TRBJ2-7, the full variable domain is DSGVTQTPKHLITATGQRVTLRCSPRSGDLSVYWYQQSLDQGLQFLIQYYNGEERAKGNILERFSAQQFPDLHSELNLSSLELGDSALYFCASSRSGTGLNEQYFGPGTRLTVT.

V usage is TRBV5-4 and J usage is TRBJ2-3; 9 bases are shared with TRBD1. The trim removed 1 base at V and 6 bases at J, leaving 6 bases unmatched. Germline V gives CDR1 SGHNT, CDR2 YYREEE (reference sequence). The CDR3 runs to 15 residues. The CDR3: CASSLNRGLGDTQYF. As DNA, the CDR3 is TGTGCCAGCAGCTTGAACAGGGGGCTTGGGGATACGCAGTATTTT.

This clone was observed a single time. V and J are TRBV23-1 and TRBJ1-1, with D possibly being TRBD1 (6 bases). TRBV23-1 is an ORF for which the function is uncertain. This CDR3 has 14 amino acids. V lost 8 bases and J lost 0, with 13 bases in between. The CDR3 DNA reads as TGCGCCAGCGAATACAGGGTAATGAACACTGAAGCTTTCTTT. This codes for CASEYRVMNTEAFF.

This sequence joins TRBV15 and TRBJ1-2; D is undetermined. CDR1 and CDR2 from the germline V gene are LNHNV and YYDKDF (reference sequence). The CDR3 contains 15 residues. Between the trimmed V and J ends, which lost 0 bases and 4 bases, there was a span of 12 bases. CDR3 nucleotide sequence: TGTGCCACCAGCAGAGATCCCCCCTTAGGCTATGGCTACACCTTC. It encodes CATSRDPPLGYGYTF.

This clone was seen just once. The rearrangement links TRBV19 to TRBJ2-5, with 7 bases that match TRBD2. Trimming took 8 bases from V and 4 from J; bases not matched to a gene: 7. Per the germline V gene, CDR1 is LNHDA and CDR2 is SQIVND (reference sequence). CDR3 size: 13 residues. The DNA for the CDR3 is TGTGCCAGTGCTGGGGGGGGACGAGAGACCCAGTACTTC. It encodes CASAGGGRETQYF.

The chain uses TRBV3-1 (or the pseudogene TRBV3-2) and TRBJ1-2; D uncertain. The germline V gene encodes CDR1 LGHDT and CDR2 YNNKEL (reference sequence). V lost 1 base and J lost 4, with 10 bases in between. This CDR3 has 14 residues. The CDR3 region has the DNA TGTGCCAGCAGCCAAGGGTCAGCTGGCTATGGCTACACCTTC. This codes for CASSQGSAGYGYTF.

This clone was observed once. The chain carries TRBV5-6 and TRBJ1-1; D not resolved. Germline CDR1 and CDR2: SGHDT and YYEEEE. This CDR3 is 13 amino acids long. Trimming pared 7 bases from V and 5 bases from J, leaving 15 bases between. DNA for the CDR3: TGTGCCAGCGGAATTGTCGGGGATACTGAAGCTTTCTTT. Translating it yields CASGIVGDTEAFF.

This clone is medium-sized by share. This chain connects TRBV7-9 to TRBJ1-4; D remains ambiguous. This CDR3 is built from 14 residues. The germline gives CDR1 SEHNR, CDR2 FQNEAQ (reference sequence). Trimming pared 2 bases from V and 6 bases from J, leaving 10 bases between. The CDR3 spells CASSLRREDEKLFF. The CDR3 DNA sequence: TGTGCCAGCAGCTTAAGGAGGGAGGATGAAAAACTGTTTTTT.

V gene TRBV10-3 combines with J gene TRBJ1-3; possibly TRBD1 for D (5 bases). Trimming stripped 0 bases from V and 10 bases from J, with 13 bases between. Germline CDR1 and CDR2: ENHRY and SYGVKD. The CDR3 loop spans 14 amino acids. CDR3 nucleotides: TGTGCCATCAGTGAGTCGGGACCTACTTTGACCATATATTTT. Translating gives CAISESGPTLTIYF.

The chain joins TRBV7-8 to TRBJ1-4; D possibly corresponds to TRBD1 (6 bases). From germline, CDR1 is SGHVS and CDR2 FQNEAQ. Between the trimmed V and J ends, which lost 5 bases and 7 bases, there was a span of 14 bases. The CDR3 consists of 14 residues. CDR3 protein: CASSEAGEGEKLFF. The DNA for the CDR3 is TGTGCCAGCAGCGAAGCAGGGGAAGGTGAAAAACTGTTTTTT.

The CDR3 DNA reads as TGCGCCAGCAGCTTGGCTGCGCAGGGGGCACGAGGCTACACCTTC. Its protein is CASSLAAQGARGYTF. The chain recombines TRBV5-1 with TRBJ1-2; 8 positions agree with TRBD1. Trimming removed 0 bases from V and 8 bases from J; junction bases left unmatched: 9. Germline V gene data show CDR1 as SGHRS and CDR2 as YFSETQ. The CDR3 extends over 15 amino acids.